The T cell receptor (beta chain) described here comes from a study of shared clonotypes between healthy human individuals (dated by TCRdb to 2019 to 2021). Study-level background: Three men and two women, aged 18 to 49 years, made up the cohort. Per donor, leukapheresis produced somewhere between about 0.85 and 9.5 billion PBMCs. To increase sequencing depth and limit assay-specific biases, different laboratories used diverse techniques to prepare libraries and sequence TCR repertoires. Blood TCR repertoires of roughly 5 healthy adults were deeply sequenced to estimate repertoire size and the extent of clonotype sharing between individuals. Per donor, three plates each were used for CD4 naive and CD4 memory, two for CD8 naive, and one for CD8 memory. The full study reports these points: Sharing across several donors was observed for 4.5% to 6.5% of naive CD4, under 4% of naive CD8, over 2% of memory CD4, and about 0.39% of memory CD8 clonotypes. Naive subsets generally had larger estimated clonotype richness than memory subsets did. Because the study included only a small number of donors, the genetic and exposure-history diversity represented was limited. Compared with non-shared clonotypes, clonotypes shared by all four sorted-subset donors had higher generation probabilities. Even with the large sequencing depth, rarefaction of the sorted-subset datasets indicated that sequencing was incomplete. Pairwise subsampling indicated that sequencing depth was expected to affect the degree of clonotype sharing among donors. Only blood was sampled, and tissue TCR repertoires likely differ from those in blood.

Using the deep immunoSEQ assay, multiplex PCR amplified TCR CDR3 regions from genomic DNA. Extracted genomic DNA from each cell subset was spread evenly across all wells of several immunoSEQ 96-well plates, with each plate serving as a replicate. For sorted subsets, each replicate PCR was loaded with 200 to 250 ng genomic DNA, equivalent to some 31,000 T cell genomes. The purified libraries were quantified using a Qubit 3.0 fluorometer, sized with a Bioanalyzer 2100, and then quantified again using the KAPA Library Quantification kit. Every immunoSEQ 96-well plate was sequenced on a dedicated single-read 150-cycle Illumina NextSeq 550 flow cell. The paper's processing steps were these. The immunoSEQ output contained only junctional sequences without quality scores, so filtering could not match that applied to full-length reads. To assign V/J genes and CDR3, sequences were annotated against IMGT germline references using PyIR, a Python wrapper for IgBLAST v1.9. Any read was removed if the V/J assignment was weak (E-value above 1e-6), the CDR3 was missing, or the read contained stop codons, out-of-frame junctions, or ambiguous translated residues. V3J clonotypes were defined as sequences sharing the same inferred V gene, J gene, and CDR3 amino acid sequence. To compute the percentage overlap between repertoires, the number of shared unique clonotypes was divided by the size of the smaller repertoire. Richness of each repertoire was evaluated using RTK rarefaction, the Chao1 estimator, and Recon v2.1 estimates of unobserved clonotypes. Generation probabilities were computed with OLGA for all TCRbeta clonotypes obtained by the gDNA method from a handful of donors. Imported from immuneACCESS, the table was reduced by TCRdb to in-frame sequences with V and J called. These copies leave out some clones; in studies compared against another copy, an unresolved V gene accounts for under half, and the cause of the remainder is not known. V, J and clone size derive from that table, while D and trimming were established from the DNA sequence. A total of about 2 million clones appear in this sample, 85% to 95% of them only once. The ten largest account for 0.1% to 0.15% of the sample.

The donors were healthy, HIV-negative adults with no recently reported acute infections or vaccinations. Every donor was a Caucasian adult living in Nashville, Tennessee, USA. CD4+ T cells were enriched through magnetic negative selection, after which naive cells were positively selected on CD45RA and the remaining negative fraction served as the memory subset. After blood collection by leukapheresis, PBMCs were isolated using Ficoll-Histopaque density gradient centrifugation and then cryopreserved in the vapor phase of liquid nitrogen. Analytical flow cytometry was used to check the purity and quantity of every magnetically sorted T cell population. From each sorted fraction, genomic DNA was isolated and quantified by UV absorbance on a Nanodrop 2000c. V is cut back by 4 bases and J by 0 bases, with 6 bases in the junction unmatched. The CDR3 contains 15 residues, cysteine and phenylalanine counted. The DNA shown is the 45-base CDR3, in frame from base 1. As encoded in the germline V gene (reference sequence), CDR1 is SGHKS while CDR2 is YYEKEE.

For this clone: Which antigen it targets is not known. Per-base quality was not reported, and no clone a single base away is much larger than it.

The sequence was collected from a man younger than 30 in good health. The sequenced sample was naive CD4+ T cells sorted from blood. The cell subset or site label here, explained by the study, means: CD45RA+ positively selected. Rearrangement joined TRBV5-5 to TRBJ1-2; the junction holds 7 bases that match TRBD1. The CDR3 reads as follows: CASSPRQGANYGYTF. The sequence in DNA is TGTGCCAGCAGCCCCAGACAGGGTGCTAACTATGGCTACACCTTC.